Sequencing of this T cell receptor (beta chain) was carried out in a study of control samples from healthy donors and cancer patients. Sequencing was performed with immunoSEQ multiplex PCR; in TCRdb, only in-frame clones are kept and a portion is missing. The table lists around 110,000 clones, roughly 93% of them singletons. Per the germline V gene, CDR1 is LNHNV and CDR2 is YYDKDF (reference sequence). With V trimmed by 0 bases and J by 4 bases, 6 bases remained unmatched. The CDR3 totals 17 residues. This clonotype was obtained from a man aged 25-45 years in good health. The J gene is TRBJ2-5, the V gene TRBV15; 12 bases map to TRBD2. The sequenced material came from blood. CDR3 bases: TGTGCCACCAGCAGAGATTGGTCTAGCGGGGGGGTAGAGACCCAGTACTTC. Translated, it gives CATSRDWSSGGVETQYF.